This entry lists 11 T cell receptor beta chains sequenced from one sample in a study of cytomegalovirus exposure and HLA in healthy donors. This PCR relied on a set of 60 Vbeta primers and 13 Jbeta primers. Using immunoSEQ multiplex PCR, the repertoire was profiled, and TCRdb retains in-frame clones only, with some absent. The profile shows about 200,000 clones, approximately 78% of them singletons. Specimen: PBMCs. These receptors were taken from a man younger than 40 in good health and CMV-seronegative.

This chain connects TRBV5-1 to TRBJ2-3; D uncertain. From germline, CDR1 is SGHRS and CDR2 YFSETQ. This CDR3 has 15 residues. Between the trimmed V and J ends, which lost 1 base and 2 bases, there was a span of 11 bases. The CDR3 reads CASSLTQITTDTQYF. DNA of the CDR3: TGCGCCAGCAGCTTGACCCAGATAACCACAGATACGCAGTATTTT. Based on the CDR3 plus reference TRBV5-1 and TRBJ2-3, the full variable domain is KAGVTQTPRYLIKTRGQQVTLSCSPISGHRSVSWYQQTPGQGLQFLFEYFSETQRNKGNFPGRFSGRQFSNSRSEMNVSTLELGDSALYLCASSLTQITTDTQYFGPGTRLTVL.

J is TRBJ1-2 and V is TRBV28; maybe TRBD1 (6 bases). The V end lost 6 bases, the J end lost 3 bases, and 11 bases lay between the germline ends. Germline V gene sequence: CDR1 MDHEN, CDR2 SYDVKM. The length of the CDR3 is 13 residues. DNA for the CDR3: TGTGCCAGCAGGGTTCCAGGGGACTATGGCTACACCTTC. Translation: CASRVPGDYGYTF.

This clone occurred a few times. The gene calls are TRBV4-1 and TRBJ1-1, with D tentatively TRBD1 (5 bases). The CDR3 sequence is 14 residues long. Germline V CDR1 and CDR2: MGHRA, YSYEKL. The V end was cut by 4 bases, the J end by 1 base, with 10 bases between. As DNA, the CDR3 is TGCGCCAGCAGCCTAGGACAAACGAACACTGAAGCTTTCTTT. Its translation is CASSLGQTNTEAFF.

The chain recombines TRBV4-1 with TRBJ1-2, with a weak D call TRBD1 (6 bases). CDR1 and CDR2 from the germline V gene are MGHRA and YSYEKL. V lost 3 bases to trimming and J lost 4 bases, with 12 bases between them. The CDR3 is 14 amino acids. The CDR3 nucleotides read TGCGCCAGCAGCCACCGAGCGGACAGCTATGGCTACACCTTC. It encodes CASSHRADSYGYTF.

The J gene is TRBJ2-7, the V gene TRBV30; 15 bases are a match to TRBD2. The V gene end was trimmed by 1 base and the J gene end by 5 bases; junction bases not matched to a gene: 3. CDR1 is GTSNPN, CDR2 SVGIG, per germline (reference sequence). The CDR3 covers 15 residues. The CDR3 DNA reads TGTGCCTGGAGTGGGACTAGCGGGGGGGAGGACGAGCAGTACTTC. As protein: CAWSGTSGGEDEQYF.

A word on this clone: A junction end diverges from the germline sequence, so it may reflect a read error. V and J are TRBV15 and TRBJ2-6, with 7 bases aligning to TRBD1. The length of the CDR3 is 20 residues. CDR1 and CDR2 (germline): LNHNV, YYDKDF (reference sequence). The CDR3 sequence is CATSRGLEQGTYSGASVLTF. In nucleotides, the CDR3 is TGTGCCACCAGCAGAGGTCTGGAACAGGGGACATACTCTGGGGCCAGCGTCCTGACTTTC. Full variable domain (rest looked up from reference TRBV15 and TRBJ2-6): DAMVIQNPRYQVTQFGKPVTLSCSQTLNHNVMYWYQQKSSQAPKLLFHYYDKDFNNEADTPDNFQSRRPNTSFCFLDIRSPGLGDTAMYLCATSRGLEQGTYSGASVLTFGAGSRLTVL.

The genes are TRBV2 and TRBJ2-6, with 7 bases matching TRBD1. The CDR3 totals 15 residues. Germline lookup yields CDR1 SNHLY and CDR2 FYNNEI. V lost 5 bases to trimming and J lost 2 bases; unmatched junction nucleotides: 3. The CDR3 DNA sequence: TGTGCCAGCAGTCCCGACAGGGCTGGGGCCAACGTCCTGACTTTC. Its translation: CASSPDRAGANVLTF.

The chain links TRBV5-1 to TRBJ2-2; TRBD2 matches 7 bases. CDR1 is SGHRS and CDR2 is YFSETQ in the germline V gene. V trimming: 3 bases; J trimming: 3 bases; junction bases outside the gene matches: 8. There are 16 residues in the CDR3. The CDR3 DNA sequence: TGCGCCAGCAGCTGGGAGGGACCCACCTACACCGGGGAGCTGTTTTTT. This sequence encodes CASSWEGPTYTGELFF.

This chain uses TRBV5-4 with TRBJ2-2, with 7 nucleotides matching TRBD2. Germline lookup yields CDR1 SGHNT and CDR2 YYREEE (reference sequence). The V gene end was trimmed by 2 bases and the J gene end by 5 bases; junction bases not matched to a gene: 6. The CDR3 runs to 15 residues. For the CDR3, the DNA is TGTGCCAGCAGCTTAGCGGGGAGAGAAACCGGGGAGCTGTTTTTT. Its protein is CASSLAGRETGELFF. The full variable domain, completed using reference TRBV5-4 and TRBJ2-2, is ETGVTQSPTHLIKTRGQQVTLRCSSQSGHNTVSWYQQALGQGPQFIFQYYREEENGRGNFPPRFSGLQFPNYSSELNVNALELDDSALYLCASSLAGRETGELFFGEGSRLTVL.

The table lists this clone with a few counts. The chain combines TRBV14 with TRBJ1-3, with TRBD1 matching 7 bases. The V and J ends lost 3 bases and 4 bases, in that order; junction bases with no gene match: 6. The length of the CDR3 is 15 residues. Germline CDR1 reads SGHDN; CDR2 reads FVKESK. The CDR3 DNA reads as TGTGCCAGCAGCCATACGACAGGGCCGGGAAACACCATATATTTT. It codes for CASSHTTGPGNTIYF.

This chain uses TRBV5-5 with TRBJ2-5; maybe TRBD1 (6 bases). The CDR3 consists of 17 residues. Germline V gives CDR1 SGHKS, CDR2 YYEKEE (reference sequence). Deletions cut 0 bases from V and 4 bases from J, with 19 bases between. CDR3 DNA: TGTGCCAGCAGCTTGGTTTCAGGGGCTAGAACCAGAGAGACCCAGTACTTC. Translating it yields CASSLVSGARTRETQYF.